This TCR beta chain was sequenced for a study of Tregs in tolerant kidney transplant recipients. Unstimulated regulatory T cells (CD4+CD25+CD127-), CD4+CD25- non-regulatory cells, CD4 and CD8 cells were FACS-sorted from thawed PBMCs. This table comes from immunoSEQ multiplex PCR, and its TCRdb copy is limited to in-frame clones, with some not included. Its clone listing holds approximately 35,000 clones. This clonotype was obtained from a human donor who received a combined kidney and bone marrow transplant. This specimen was CD8+ T cells from blood, taken before the transplant.

CDR3 DNA (partial): TGTGCCAGCACCCCGGGGGGGGCAGATACG. Its translation: CASTPGGADT. The entire CDR3 reads CASTPGGADTQYF. The rearrangement joins TRBV7-2 to TRBJ2-3; TRBD2 matches 8 bases. Coverage ceases 3 residues before the CDR3 finishes, and the germline J gene fills in the end. With V trimmed by 7 bases and J by 4 bases, 4 bases remained unmatched. CDR3 length: 13 residues. Germline CDR1 SGHTA, CDR2 FQGNSA.